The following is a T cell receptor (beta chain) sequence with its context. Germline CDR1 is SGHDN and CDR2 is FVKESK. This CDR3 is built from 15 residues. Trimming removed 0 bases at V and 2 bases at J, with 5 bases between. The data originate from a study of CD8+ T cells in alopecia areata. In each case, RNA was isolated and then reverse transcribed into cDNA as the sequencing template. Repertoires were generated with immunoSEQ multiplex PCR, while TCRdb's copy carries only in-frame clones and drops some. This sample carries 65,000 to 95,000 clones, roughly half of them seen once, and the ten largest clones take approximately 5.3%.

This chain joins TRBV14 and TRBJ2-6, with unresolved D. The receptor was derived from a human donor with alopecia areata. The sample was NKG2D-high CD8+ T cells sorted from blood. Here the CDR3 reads CASSQEPPGANVLTF. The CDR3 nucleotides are TGTGCCAGCAGCCAAGAGCCCCCTGGGGCCAACGTCCTGACTTTC.